Listed below are T cell receptor beta chains from one sample, sequenced in a study of blood T cell repertoires in COVID-19. This table comes from immunoSEQ multiplex PCR, and its TCRdb copy is limited to in-frame clones, with some not included. The data show approximately 340,000 clones, approximately 86% seen once. The sample consisted of peripheral blood. These receptors all stem from a young man with COVID-19, enrolled during active disease. Both conserved end residues are part of each CDR3. D genes are given only for firm matches.

16 | TRBJ1-4 | TRBV19 | . | CASSGAHGDYSGKLFF
15 | TRBJ2-5 | TRBV15 | TRBD2 | CATSSTSGGQETQYF
15 | TRBJ2-7 | TRBV2 | TRBD1 | CASSDSRTGGMEQYF
13 | TRBJ2-7 | TRBV30 | TRBD1 | CAWSTGGLWEQYF
14 | TRBJ1-4 | TRBV5-1 | TRBD1 | CASSLRTGHEKLFF
14 | TRBJ1-2 | TRBV5-1 | TRBD1 | CASSLEQGRFGYTF
16 | TRBJ1-6 | TRBV25-1 | TRBD1 | CASSGGPGTGLSPLHF
14 | TRBJ2-7 | TRBV15 | TRBD1 | CATFGQGSSREQYF
16 | TRBJ2-7 | TRBV4-1 | TRBD2 | CASSQDRASGMEEQYF
16 | TRBJ2-5 | TRBV25-1 | TRBD1 | CASSDLPGQERETQYF
16 | TRBJ2-7 | TRBV7-2 | TRBD1 | CASSFPPGTVSYEQYF
13 | TRBJ2-1 | TRBV7-2 | . | CASSFGVYNEQFF
14 | TRBJ1-4 | TRBV15 | . | CATSIRQYNEKLFF
15 | TRBJ2-2 | TRBV7-9 | TRBD1 | CASSLDRGRTGELFF
14 | TRBJ1-1 | TRBV6-5 | . | CASTGWGRVTEAFF
15 | TRBJ2-3 | TRBV5-1 | TRBD1 | CASSPTGGRTDTQYF
16 | TRBJ2-6 | TRBV29-1 | TRBD1 | CSVGGQGLSGANVLTF
14 | TRBJ1-2 | TRBV18 | TRBD1 | CASSPLDRGGGYTF
15 | TRBJ1-2 | TRBV4-1 | . | CASSQDLRGSQGYTF
14 | TRBJ1-2 | TRBV5-6 | . | CASSLEQAFYGYTF
14 | TRBJ2-3 | TRBV5-1 | . | CASSLIERADTQYF
15 | TRBJ2-7 | TRBV18 | TRBD1 | CASSSGTGGYGEQYF
17 | TRBJ2-1 | TRBV11-2 | TRBD2 | CASSLGVAGGLYNEQFF
14 | TRBJ2-7 | TRBV6-5 | TRBD1 | CASSRGTAFYEQYF
15 | TRBJ2-5 | TRBV12-5 | TRBD2 | CASGPERGSEQTQYF
14 | TRBJ2-7 | TRBV20-1 | . | CSASPTSGAYEQYF
14 | TRBJ2-1 | TRBV11-2 | TRBD1 | CASRTTGVDNEQFF
13 | TRBJ2-1 | TRBV29-1 | TRBD2 | CSVETSGNNEQFF
15 | TRBJ1-3 | TRBV13 | TRBD1 | CASSPRTGSGNTIYF
13 | TRBJ1-2 | TRBV28 | . | CASSLPGLGGYTF
15 | TRBJ1-1 | TRBV28 | . | CASGGRGDGSTEAFF
18 | TRBJ2-5 | TRBV5-1 | TRBD2 | CASSLTPGLAGGGETQYF
17 | TRBJ2-7 | TRBV28 | TRBD2 | CASSLLTGTSGTYEQYF
19 | TRBJ2-3 | TRBV11-2 | TRBD2 | CASSLVRAASGSHFSTQYF
14 | TRBJ2-1 | TRBV5-1 | . | CASSLARGVGEQFF
15 | TRBJ2-3 | TRBV7-2 | . | CASSLVRGNRDTQYF
15 | TRBJ1-4 | TRBV5-1 | TRBD1 | CASSLSDRENEKLFF
17 | TRBJ2-7 | TRBV28 | TRBD1 | CASSPLMRGRLDYEQYF
13 | TRBJ1-4 | TRBV12-3/TRBV12-4 | . | CASGLLGGEKLFF
15 | TRBJ1-6 | TRBV27 | . | CASSLTAAPRSPLHF
16 | TRBJ2-7 | TRBV4-2 | TRBD2 | CASSQDWASGSYEQYF
18 | TRBJ2-5 | TRBV2 | . | CASSDWAGDIGGEETQYF
13 | TRBJ1-3 | TRBV19 | . | CASRRTYRNTIYF
14 | TRBJ1-1 | TRBV6-5 | TRBD1 | CASSPRDRVAGAFF
16 | TRBJ1-5 | TRBV19 | . | CASSGLTAPYNRAQHF
15 | TRBJ2-3 | TRBV24-1 | TRBD1 | CATSDPGTGMDTQYF
12 | TRBJ1-1 | TRBV5-1 | TRBD1 | CASGQGPPGAFF